Shown below are 20 T cell receptor beta chains from a single sample sequenced in a study of blood T cell repertoires in COVID-19. Produced via immunoSEQ multiplex PCR; TCRdb's table is partial and in-frame only. The table lists under 80,000 clones, roughly 92% of them singletons. Source material: peripheral blood. These receptors were collected from a human donor in a cohort sampled during active COVID-19.

The chain uses TRBV30 and TRBJ2-1; D uncertain. The CDR3 is made up of 12 amino acids. Trimming cost V 2 bases and J 8 bases, with 10 bases left between them. Germline assignment: CDR1 GTSNPN and CDR2 SVGIG (reference sequence). The CDR3 reads CAWSRTQDEQFF. The CDR3 DNA reads TGTGCCTGGAGTAGAACCCAGGATGAGCAGTTCTTC.

V gene TRBV6-5 combines with J gene TRBJ1-5; 9 bases are shared with TRBD1. Trimming took 11 bases from V and 7 from J; bases not matched to a gene: 12. Germline V lookup: CDR1 MNHEY, CDR2 SVGAGI. There are 14 residues in the CDR3. Written as DNA, the CDR3 is TGTGCCGTACAAACAGGGGGCGGACGGCAGCCCCAGCATTTT. Encoded protein: CAVQTGGGRQPQHF.

The J gene is TRBJ2-1, the V gene TRBV9; 7 bases align to TRBD2. Germline V gene lookup returns CDR1 SGDLS and CDR2 YYNGEE. V lost 3 bases and J lost 0; bases outside the gene matches: 9. The CDR3 has 17 residues. The CDR3 DNA sequence: TGTGCCAGCAGCGCTCAAACTAGCGCTAGCTCCTACAATGAGCAGTTCTTC. The encoded protein is CASSAQTSASSYNEQFF.

This chain uses TRBV24-1 with TRBJ1-2; no clear D gene. The length of the CDR3 is 13 residues. Per the germline V gene, CDR1 is KGHDR and CDR2 is SFDVKD. The germline V and J ends were trimmed by 3 bases and 3 bases, with 7 bases remaining between them. DNA for the CDR3: TGTGCCACCAGTGATGGAGGCTACTATGGCTACACCTTC. It yields the protein CATSDGGYYGYTF.

This clone was observed once. The V and J genes are TRBV25-1 and TRBJ1-1, with TRBD1 matching over 10 bases. V shed 1 base, J shed 5 bases, and the junction held 4 bases outside the gene matches. This CDR3 has 15 residues. CDR1 is MGHDK, CDR2 SYGVNS, per germline. CDR3 in amino acids: CASSESTGGQTEAFF. The CDR3 nucleotides read TGTGCCAGCAGTGAATCGACAGGGGGCCAGACTGAAGCTTTCTTT.

The chain employs TRBV9 and TRBJ1-1; 8 nucleotides agree with TRBD1. Germline values: CDR1 SGDLS, CDR2 YYNGEE. Trimming took 3 bases from V and 1 from J; bases not matched to a gene: 8. This CDR3 contains 16 residues. In nucleotides, the CDR3 is TGTGCCAGCAGCGGGCCGACAGGGGTCAGGAACACTGAAGCTTTCTTT. Encoded protein: CASSGPTGVRNTEAFF.

In this sample, this clone turned up once. The chain combines TRBV19 with TRBJ1-1; the D gene is possibly TRBD1 (5 bases). V was trimmed by 5 bases and J by 7 bases, leaving 14 bases between them. The CDR3 sequence is 13 residues long. Per the germline V gene, CDR1 is LNHDA and CDR2 is SQIVND (reference sequence). In DNA, the CDR3 is TGTGCCAGTAGTGAGTGGTGGGGGGGTGAAGCTTTCTTT. Translation gives CASSEWWGGEAFF.

The genes are TRBV6-5 and TRBJ1-1, with 10 nucleotides matching TRBD1. J gave up 6 bases and V 2 bases, and 9 bases lay outside the gene matches. The CDR3 contains 16 residues. Germline V CDR1 and CDR2: MNHEY, SVGAGI. The CDR3 DNA reads TGTGCCAGCAGTTACAGACCCGGGACAGGGGCCTCTGAAGCTTTCTTT. Translated, it gives CASSYRPGTGASEAFF.

The chain recombines TRBV7-8 with TRBJ1-1; TRBD1 is a possible D gene (5 bases). V lost 2 bases, J lost 0 bases, and 7 bases lay in between. Germline values: CDR1 SGHVS, CDR2 FQNEAQ. The CDR3 is made up of 14 amino acids. CDR3 amino acids: CASSLQGMNTEAFF. The CDR3 DNA is TGTGCCAGCAGCTTACAGGGCATGAACACTGAAGCTTTCTTT.

V usage is TRBV5-7 and J usage is TRBJ1-1, with 8 bases that match TRBD1. TRBV5-7 is reported as an ORF; its role is uncertain. J was trimmed by 5 bases and V by 2 bases; bases with no gene match: 5. This CDR3 has 14 residues. The CDR3, as DNA: TGTGCCAGCAGCTTTGGGACAGGTAAGACTGAAGCTTTCTTT. Translated, it gives CASSFGTGKTEAFF.

This clone was detected only a few times. The chain combines TRBV12-3 or TRBV12-4 with TRBJ1-3; tentatively, D is TRBD1 (6 bases). The CDR3 sequence is 13 residues long. The V end was cut by 2 bases, the J end by 5 bases, with 7 bases between. CDR3: CASSLTGRNTIYF. The DNA for the CDR3 is TGTGCCAGCAGTTTAACAGGGAGAAACACCATATATTTT.

This chain joins TRBV28 and TRBJ2-2, with 11 bases lining up with TRBD1. Trimming cost V 7 bases and J 7 bases; bases outside gene matches: 14. The germline V gene has CDR1 MDHEN and CDR2 SYDVKM. The CDR3 extends over 17 amino acids. CDR3 in DNA: TGTGCCAGCACCCTATGGCGGACAGGGGGCGTAAACGGGGAGCTGTTTTTT. Translation gives CASTLWRTGGVNGELFF.

V gene TRBV7-2 combines with J gene TRBJ2-1; 15 bases line up with TRBD2. Germline CDR1 and CDR2: SGHTA and FQGNSA. The CDR3 runs 18 residues. V was clipped by 0 bases and J by 8 bases; unmatched bases: 8. This CDR3 reads CASSLARTSGGAVDEQFF. In nucleotides, the CDR3 is TGTGCCAGCAGCTTAGCCCGGACTAGCGGGGGGGCCGTAGATGAGCAGTTCTTC.

A single count supports this clone. This rearrangement joins TRBV28 to TRBJ1-1; TRBD1 matches 8 bases. Germline CDR1 and CDR2: MDHEN and SYDVKM. This CDR3 has 14 residues. The junction had 2 bases not matched to a gene; V was cut back by 1 base and J by 4 bases. Here the CDR3 reads CASSLLQGVTEAFF. The CDR3 DNA sequence: TGTGCCAGCAGTTTATTACAGGGGGTCACTGAAGCTTTCTTT.

The J gene is TRBJ2-5, the V gene TRBV24-1; 11 nucleotides match TRBD2. J lost 2 bases, V lost 2 bases, and 12 bases had no gene match. The CDR3 totals 19 residues. The V gene's germline CDR1 is KGHDR and CDR2 SFDVKD. The CDR3: CATSDWALAGGPWQETQYF. The CDR3 DNA reads TGTGCCACCAGTGATTGGGCCTTAGCGGGGGGGCCGTGGCAAGAGACCCAGTACTTC.

The rearrangement uses TRBV5-8 and TRBJ1-3; 7 nucleotides align to TRBD1. This CDR3 is built from 15 residues. The germline V gene has CDR1 SGHTS and CDR2 YDEGEE. Germline trimming cut 0 bases from V and 7 bases from J; bases unmatched to any gene: 7. The chain's CDR3 is CASSLGDSVGNTIYF. In DNA form, the CDR3 reads TGTGCCAGCAGCTTGGGGGACAGCGTCGGGAACACCATATATTTT.

This clone appeared a few times. The rearrangement links TRBV4-2 to TRBJ1-6; D is ambiguous. The CDR3 loop spans 20 amino acids. Looked up from germline, CDR1 is LGHNA and CDR2 is YNFKEQ. V lost 0 bases and J lost 0, with 18 bases in between. The CDR3 region has the DNA TGTGCCAGCAGCCAAGAGGCGGATGGCCGAAGGAGCTCCTATAATTCACCCCTCCACTTT. This gives the protein CASSQEADGRRSSYNSPLHF.

This clone was detected only once. This chain uses TRBV3-1 (or the pseudogene TRBV3-2) with TRBJ2-7; unclear D gene. Looked up from germline, CDR1 is LGHDT and CDR2 is YNNKEL (reference sequence). V lost 1 base, J lost 3 bases, and 7 bases lay in between. CDR3 length equals 13 residues. CDR3 residues: CASSQVSGYEQYF. The CDR3 nucleotides read TGTGCCAGCAGCCAAGTGTCGGGCTACGAGCAGTACTTC.

This chain connects TRBV11-2 to TRBJ2-7; 7 nucleotides line up with TRBD1. CDR3 length equals 15 residues. The germline V gene has CDR1 SGHAT and CDR2 FQNNGV. J was trimmed by 5 bases and V by 6 bases; bases with no gene match: 13. CDR3 residues: CASRAPGTVADEQYF. Here the CDR3 DNA reads TGTGCCAGCAGGGCCCCCGGGACAGTCGCCGACGAGCAGTACTTC. The full variable domain, its missing parts supplied by reference TRBV11-2 and TRBJ2-7, is EAGVAQSPRYKIIEKRQSVAFWCNPISGHATLYWYQQILGQGPKLLIQFQNNGVVDDSQLPKDRFSAERLKGVDSTLKIQPAKLEDSAVYLCASRAPGTVADEQYFGPGTRLTVT.

CDR3 residues: CASSGLAGRSSYNEQFF. DNA of the CDR3: TGTGCCAGTAGCGGACTAGCGGGCCGAAGCTCCTACAATGAGCAGTTCTTC. V is TRBV19 and J is TRBJ2-1; 11 positions match TRBD2. This CDR3 has 17 residues. Germline trimming cut 6 bases from V and 0 bases from J; bases unmatched to any gene: 7. CDR1 and CDR2 from the germline V gene are LNHDA and SQIVND (reference sequence).